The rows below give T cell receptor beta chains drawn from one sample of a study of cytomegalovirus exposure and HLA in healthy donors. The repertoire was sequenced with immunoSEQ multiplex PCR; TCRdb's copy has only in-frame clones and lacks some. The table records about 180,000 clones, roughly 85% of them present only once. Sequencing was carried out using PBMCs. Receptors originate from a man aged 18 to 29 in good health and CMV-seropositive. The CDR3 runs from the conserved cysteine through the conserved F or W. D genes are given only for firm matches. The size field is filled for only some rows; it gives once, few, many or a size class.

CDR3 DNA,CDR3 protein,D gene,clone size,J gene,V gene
TGTGCCAGCAGTGGGACAGGGTTTCCCAACGAGCAGTACTTC,CASSGTGFPNEQYF,TRBD1,NA,TRBJ2-7,TRBV27
TGTGCCAGCAGTTCCGCGGACTTTGTACTGGAGGGCTACACCTTC,CASSSADFVLEGYTF,NA,NA,TRBJ1-2,TRBV28
TGTGCCAGCAGCTTGGGACTAGCGGCAGATACGCAGTATTTT,CASSLGLAADTQYF,TRBD2,NA,TRBJ2-3,TRBV11-2
TGTGCCAGCAGTACTACCATCGATCTCGGTGAGCAGTTCTTC,CASSTTIDLGEQFF,NA,NA,TRBJ2-1,TRBV28
TGTGCCAGCAGCCAACGGGACAGTTACGAGCAGTACTTC,CASSQRDSYEQYF,TRBD1,NA,TRBJ2-7,TRBV7-9
TGTGCCAGCAGCGGGCCCGGGGGGGTTGGCTACACCTTC,CASSGPGGVGYTF,NA,NA,TRBJ1-2,TRBV9
TGTGCCAGCAGTGAATCCGAGATGAACACTGAAGCTTTCTTT,CASSESEMNTEAFF,NA,NA,TRBJ1-1,TRBV2
TGTGCCAGCAGCCCGACTAGCGGGGGACCGTACCAAGAGACCCAGTACTTC,CASSPTSGGPYQETQYF,TRBD2,few,TRBJ2-5,TRBV5-4
TGTGCCAGCAGCCAAGATCGCCACAGGGGGCCAGGAGAGACCCAGTACTTC,CASSQDRHRGPGETQYF,TRBD1,NA,TRBJ2-5,TRBV14
TGTGCCAGCAGCTCGGGGGGCAGGTCAGATACGCAGTATTTT,CASSSGGRSDTQYF,NA,NA,TRBJ2-3,TRBV9
TGTGCCAGCAGTGCCGGACTGGTCGAACGTTCGTACAATGAGCAGTTCTTC,CASSAGLVERSYNEQFF,NA,NA,TRBJ2-1,TRBV6-1
TGTGCCAGCAGCTTATACCCACCGGGGGGGACGTACACCGGGGAGCTGTTTTTT,CASSLYPPGGTYTGELFF,TRBD2,NA,TRBJ2-2,TRBV7-3
TGTGCCAGCAGCACAGGGACTAGCGGAACCTACGAGCAGTACTTC,CASSTGTSGTYEQYF,TRBD2,NA,TRBJ2-7,TRBV5-5
TGTGCCAGTAGTGCCCAACTAGCGGGGGTATACAATGAGCAGTTCTTC,CASSAQLAGVYNEQFF,TRBD2,NA,TRBJ2-1,TRBV19
TGTGCTGCCAATACAAAAGTGACAGGCACTTACGGTTACGAGCAGTACTTC,CAANTKVTGTYGYEQYF,NA,NA,TRBJ2-7,TRBV28
TGTGCCAGCAGTGGACTAGCGCCGTACGAGCAGTACTTC,CASSGLAPYEQYF,TRBD2,NA,TRBJ2-7,TRBV6-5
TGTGCCAGCAGCTTAACTAGCGGGGGAGGATACAATGAGCAGTTCTTC,CASSLTSGGGYNEQFF,TRBD2,NA,TRBJ2-1,TRBV7-3
TGTGCCAGCAGCCAGGGACAGGGAGGGGCTGAAGCTTTCTTT,CASSQGQGGAEAFF,TRBD1,NA,TRBJ1-1,TRBV11-2
TGCGCCAGCAGCTGGGGGGGGTATAGCGGGATTAATGAGCAGTTCTTC,CASSWGGYSGINEQFF,TRBD2,NA,TRBJ2-1,TRBV5-1
TGCGCCAGCAGCTTAGACAGGGGATTGCCCTACGAGCAGTACTTC,CASSLDRGLPYEQYF,TRBD1,NA,TRBJ2-7,TRBV5-1
TGTGCCTGGGACAGGGGGGGCGGAAACACCATATATTTT,CAWDRGGGNTIYF,TRBD1,NA,TRBJ1-3,TRBV30